This T cell receptor beta chain was retrieved from a study of Tregs in tolerant kidney transplant recipients (dated by TCRdb to the late 2010s). General notes on the study: The study used TCRbeta sequencing to identify donor-specific regulatory T cells before combined kidney and bone marrow transplantation, then tracked those cells after transplant. TCRbeta repertoire sequencing was used in a few healthy controls to compare several ways of expanding Tregs specific for an allogeneic donor.

Unstimulated Tregs (CD4+CD25+CD127-), CD4+ non-Tregs (CD4+CD25-), CD4 and CD8 cells were FACS-sorted from thawed PBMCs. Blood from healthy controls was obtained either as purchased buffy coats or from healthy volunteers. Healthy control blood was processed to PBMCs with a Ficoll density gradient and then cryopreserved, whereas patient PBMCs were collected both before and after transplant. Here V drops 8 bases and J drops 7 bases, and the junction holds 14 bases not matched to any gene. From its cysteine to its phenylalanine, the CDR3 spans 17 amino acids. Only the CDR3 region is kept as DNA, spanning 51 bases read in frame from base 1. Via the germline V gene (reference sequence), CDR1 is MNHEY and CDR2 SMNVEV. For TCRbeta CDR3 sequencing, genomic DNA was extracted from sorted cells using the QIAGEN DNeasy Blood and Tissue Kit. High-throughput TCRbeta CDR3 sequencing, which included PCR amplification with bias correction and internal controls, was done commercially through immunoSEQ. In the source study's methods: Unique productive TCRbeta sequences were defined by CDR3 nucleotide sequence where primers matched, otherwise by CDR3 amino acid sequence with Vbeta and Jbeta genes. Sorting error was corrected by removing sequences shared between sorted populations at a frequency ratio of 2:1 or less, and the remaining shared sequences were assigned to the higher population. Donor-reactive sequences were defined as at least 5-fold expanded in CFSE-low cells versus unstimulated cells, with frequency of at least 0.01% in CFSE-low cells. Jensen-Shannon divergence calculated on the top 100 TCRbeta sequences ranked by frequency was used to measure repertoire divergence. For samples with multiple sequencing runs, sorting error was corrected separately for each run before the runs were pooled. TCRdb stores this immuneACCESS table with in-frame sequences only. Part of the clones is absent; in the studies checked, under half of the shortfall reflects unresolved V genes, and no reason is known for the rest. The V and J calls and clone size were taken over from that table, and D and trimming were inferred from the DNA. The sample records about 240,000 clones, about four fifths of which are singletons. The ten largest account for 0.64% of the sample.

Of note for this clone: Its antigen is currently not known. Per-base quality was not reported, and no clone a single base away is much larger than it.

The paper as a whole reports these results and caveats: Expanding Tregs with activated donor B cells appeared to identify the most biologically relevant and donor-specific TCRbeta repertoire. Because only a small number of patients were included, the study had limitations, and the results will need to be validated in larger populations as well as under other immunosuppression protocols. Although technical replication error seemed to be minimal, the question of biological reproducibility was not addressed directly.

Sequencing was carried out using CD4+ T cells from blood. Recombination connected TRBV27 to TRBJ2-2, and TRBD1 matches 12 of the central bases. This receptor was identified in a human donor in good health. The nucleotides read TGTGCCAGCCTCCAACCGGGACAGGGGGCGCCGAGCGGGGAGCTGTTTTTT. This yields the protein CASLQPGQGAPSGELFF.